Presented here are 21 T cell receptor beta chains from one specimen sequenced in a study of T cells expressing NK-cell markers (dated by TCRdb to 2020 to 2022). Preparation of the library involved 5' RACE. Sequencing instrument: Illumina HiSeq 2000. The reads went through TCRdb reprocessing, and each CDR3 protein sequence gets one entry with no DNA. The data table for this sample lists 200,000 to 300,000 distinct CDR3 sequences. The ten largest clones capture about 0.39% of the sample. Sequencing was done on a sample of blood T cells: a sorted CD56 or NKG2C T cell subset, CD4+ or CD8+ T cells, or bulk PBMC T cells (not recorded which). The receptors derive from a man in his late teens or twenties in good health. Donor details come from another sample of the same person, matched by shared clones.

The chain uses TRBV7-9 and TRBJ2-3. The CDR3 spans 14 residues. Germline assignment: CDR1 SEHNR and CDR2 FQNEAQ (reference sequence). CDR3 residues: CASSQSIGADTQYF.

This chain joins TRBV6-1 and TRBJ2-5; absent DNA, TCRdb's TRBD1 call cannot be checked. CDR1 and CDR2 (germline): MNHNS, SASEGT. The CDR3 consists of 14 residues. The CDR3 sequence is CASALDRVIETQYF.

The CDR3 reads CASSGSGKEVAFF. The rearrangement uses TRBV12-3 or TRBV12-4 and TRBJ1-1. CDR3 length: 13 amino acids.

The chain combines TRBV19 with TRBJ1-4. The germline gives CDR1 LNHDA, CDR2 SQIVND (reference sequence). The CDR3 extends over 16 amino acids. CDR3 protein: CASRPRGRGANEKLFF.

V gene TRBV18 combines with J gene TRBJ2-3; checking the TCRdb D call of TRBD1 is not possible without DNA. In germline, CDR1 is KGHSH, CDR2 LQKENI. CDR3 length: 14 residues. The CDR3 region is CASSRDRDTDTQYF.

The chain joins TRBV24-1 to TRBJ2-1; with no DNA, the TCRdb D assignment of TRBD1 cannot be verified. The CDR3 has 14 residues. CDR1 and CDR2 (germline): KGHDR, SFDVKD. Here the CDR3 reads CATSGGRGHNEQFF.

The chain employs TRBV12-3 or TRBV12-4 and TRBJ2-1; the TRBD2 assignment by TCRdb is unverifiable without DNA. There are 15 residues in the CDR3. The CDR3 spells CASSSGTSRFEEQFF.

The chain couples TRBV6-5 to TRBJ2-5; TCRdb's D call, TRBD2, is unchecked because there is no DNA. Germline CDR1 and CDR2: MNHEY and SVGAGI. This CDR3 is 14 amino acids long. CDR3 protein: CASSYSGTTETQYF.

This CDR3 is CASSGGANGELFF. This chain links TRBV12-3 or TRBV12-4 with TRBJ2-2; the TCRdb D gene call, TRBD1, has no DNA to confirm it. This CDR3 region has 13 residues.

The J gene is TRBJ2-2, the V gene TRBV5-1. The length of the CDR3 is 11 residues. Germline V gives CDR1 SGHRS, CDR2 YFSETQ. CDR3 sequence reads: CASRLLGELFF.

This chain links TRBV10-3 with TRBJ2-5. The CDR3 totals 11 residues. Looked up from germline, CDR1 is ENHRY and CDR2 is SYGVKD. The CDR3 loop is CAISAKETQYF.

The CDR3 is CASRPRGDRMNTGELFF. J is TRBJ2-2 and V is TRBV12-2; TCRdb selects TRBD1, and the lack of DNA leaves this call unchecked. TRBV12-2 is described as a pseudogene. CDR3 length equals 17 residues.

V gene TRBV7-9 combines with J gene TRBJ2-5; TCRdb indicates TRBD1, and absent DNA this call remains unverified. Per the germline V gene, CDR1 is SEHNR and CDR2 is FQNEAQ (reference sequence). The CDR3 runs to 16 residues. CDR3 loop: CASSAMYRRGDETQYF.

The chain recombines TRBV5-6 with TRBJ2-1; the TRBD2 assignment by TCRdb is unverifiable without DNA. The CDR3 covers 15 residues. CDR1 and CDR2 (germline): SGHDT, YYEEEE. The CDR3 sequence is CASSLGDFLRSEQFF. The full variable domain, in which reference TRBV5-6 and TRBJ2-1 provide the parts outside the CDR3, is DAGVTQSPTHLIKTRGQQVTLRCSPKSGHDTVSWYQQALGQGPQFIFQYYEEEERQRGNFPDRFSGHQFPNYSSELNVNALLLGDSALYLCASSLGDFLRSEQFFGPGTRLTVL.

The V call is TRBV24-1, the J call TRBJ2-1; the D gene TCRdb calls, TRBD2, cannot be checked with no DNA. CDR3 length: 17 residues. Germline assignment: CDR1 KGHDR and CDR2 SFDVKD. The CDR3 protein is CATSDPRGAGGGDEQFF.

This sequence joins TRBV15 and TRBJ2-7; TCRdb's assignment of TRBD1 cannot be checked, as there is no DNA. The germline CDR1 and CDR2 sequences are LNHNV and YYDKDF (reference sequence). The CDR3 is 16 amino acids. The CDR3 reads CATSLPGVRPSYEQYF.

The chain uses TRBV5-1 and TRBJ2-5; TCRdb lists TRBD2, though no DNA is available to test this call. This CDR3 contains 15 residues. CDR1 and CDR2 (germline): SGHRS, YFSETQ. The CDR3 loop is CASSLDLVAGETQYF.

The rearrangement links TRBV7-9 to TRBJ2-2; the TCRdb call, TRBD2, lacks DNA for checking. The germline V gene has CDR1 SEHNR and CDR2 FQNEAQ (reference sequence). The CDR3 is 15 amino acids. CDR3 protein: CASSSGGPLTGELFF. The full variable domain, its missing parts supplied by reference TRBV7-9 and TRBJ2-2, is DTGVSQNPRHKITKRGQNVTFRCDPISEHNRLYWYRQTLGQGPEFLTYFQNEAQLEKSRLLSDRFSAERPKGSFSTLEIQRTEQGDSAMYLCASSSGGPLTGELFFGEGSRLTVL.

The chain combines TRBV11-2 with TRBJ1-5. Looked up from germline, CDR1 is SGHAT and CDR2 is FQNNGV. The CDR3 loop spans 13 amino acids. The CDR3 is CASSFTDNQPQHF.

This chain uses TRBV5-1 with TRBJ1-1. The CDR3 covers 15 residues. Germline CDR1 reads SGHRS; CDR2 reads YFSETQ. The CDR3 reads CASSVQGFKNTEAFF. The entire variable domain, with the rest obtained from reference TRBV5-1 and TRBJ1-1, is as follows: KAGVTQTPRYLIKTRGQQVTLSCSPISGHRSVSWYQQTPGQGLQFLFEYFSETQRNKGNFPGRFSGRQFSNSRSEMNVSTLELGDSALYLCASSVQGFKNTEAFFGQGTRLTVV.

The CDR3 here is CAISERVAGGYNEQFF. The genes are TRBV10-3 and TRBJ2-1; the TRBD2 assignment by TCRdb is unverifiable without DNA. The V gene's germline CDR1 is ENHRY and CDR2 SYGVKD. This CDR3 has 16 amino acids.